Below are 27 T cell receptor beta chains sequenced from a single sample in a study of OX40 agonist ivuxolimab in advanced cancers. The protocol was immunoSEQ multiplex PCR, while the TCRdb copy is restricted to in-frame clones and leaves out a portion. The sample consists of about 35,000 clones, 92% of them appearing once. This sample comprised CD4+ or CD8+ T cells sorted from blood, obtained in a trial of the OX40 agonist ivuxolimab. The receptors were sampled from an adult with an advanced solid tumor such as melanoma, head and neck, liver or kidney cancer.

The rearrangement links TRBV28 to TRBJ1-2; TRBD1 aligns across 11 bases. The V gene's germline CDR1 is MDHEN and CDR2 SYDVKM. The CDR3 has 18 residues. Unmatched junction bases numbered 16, after V lost 6 bases and J lost 4 bases. The CDR3 nucleotides read TGTGCCAGCAGATCGGCCTGGGACAGGGGGGACGCTGGCTATGGCTACACCTTC. This sequence encodes CASRSAWDRGDAGYGYTF.

The gene calls are TRBV5-1 and TRBJ2-2, with TRBD1 as a possible D gene (6 bases). This CDR3 region has 14 residues. Germline V gene data show CDR1 as SGHRS and CDR2 as YFSETQ. Trimming shortened V by 2 bases and J by 5 bases, and 10 bases separated the two germline ends. The chain's CDR3 is CASSLGQGTGELFF. As DNA, the CDR3 is TGCGCCAGCAGCTTAGGCCAGGGGACCGGGGAGCTGTTTTTT.

The chain uses TRBV22-1 and TRBJ1-2; the table's D call, TRBD1, was not checked against the DNA. TRBV22-1 is deemed a pseudogene. The CDR3 extends over 15 amino acids. The CDR3, as DNA: TGTCCTGGGAGTGACAGTGCGAGAAAGACCTATGGCTACACCTTC. This sequence encodes CPGSDSARKTYGYTF.

The J gene is TRBJ2-2, the V gene TRBV4-3; D gene uncertain. The CDR3 has 18 residues. V was clipped by 3 bases and J by 7 bases, with 24 bases between them. Germline lookup yields CDR1 LGHNA and CDR2 YSLEER. The CDR3, as DNA: TGCGCCAGCAGCCACGAGATCCCTAGTAGGGAAGGATTCGGGGAGCTGTTTTTT. Amino acids: CASSHEIPSREGFGELFF.

V and J are TRBV4-2 and TRBJ1-5, with unresolved D. CDR1 and CDR2 (germline): LGHNA, YNFKEQ. V was clipped by 0 bases and J by 8 bases, with 11 bases between them. CDR3 length: 14 amino acids. The CDR3 protein is CASSQELSQEPQHF. CDR3 bases: TGTGCCAGCAGCCAAGAACTCTCCCAGGAGCCCCAGCATTTT.

V and J are TRBV7-8 and TRBJ1-5, with D unresolved. The V and J ends lost 1 base and 9 bases respectively, with 7 bases between them. CDR1 and CDR2 (germline): SGHVS, FQNEAQ. The CDR3 is made up of 12 amino acids. CDR3: CASSLDTRPQHF. The CDR3, as DNA: TGTGCCAGCAGCTTAGATACTCGGCCCCAGCATTTT.

This chain links TRBV30 with TRBJ2-7; D is unclear. Germline CDR1 GTSNPN, CDR2 SVGIG (reference sequence). Deletions cut 1 base from V and 7 bases from J, with 17 bases between. This CDR3 region has 14 residues. CDR3 protein: CAWSDLSGPEEQYF. CDR3 nucleotides: TGTGCCTGGAGTGATCTCTCCGGCCCGGAAGAGCAGTACTTC.

This rearrangement joins TRBV19 to TRBJ1-1; D gene ambiguous. The CDR3 has 18 residues. Germline V CDR1 and CDR2: LNHDA, SQIVND (reference sequence). V was clipped by 4 bases and J by 5 bases, with 26 bases between them. In DNA form, the CDR3 reads TGTGCCAGTAGTACCCGGACGGCGACCCGACCGGGTTGGACTGAAGCTTTCTTT. Translated, it gives CASSTRTATRPGWTEAFF.

Here the CDR3 DNA reads TGCGCCAGCAGCCAAGATTTGCTAGCGGAAGGATGGGAGCAGTACTTC. Translated: CASSQDLLAEGWEQYF. The chain recombines TRBV4-3 with TRBJ2-7, with 7 positions matching TRBD2. V lost 0 bases, J lost 7 bases, and 12 bases stayed unmatched. Germline V lookup: CDR1 LGHNA, CDR2 YSLEER. The CDR3 runs to 16 residues.

This sequence joins TRBV29-1 and TRBJ2-7, with 7 bases that match TRBD1. Trimming removed 6 bases from V and 0 bases from J; junction bases left unmatched: 5. The germline V gene has CDR1 SQVTM and CDR2 ANQGSEA. The CDR3 is 13 residues long. The CDR3 sequence is CSVVDRSSYEQYF. In DNA, the CDR3 is TGCAGCGTCGTGGACAGGAGCTCCTACGAGCAGTACTTC.

This rearrangement joins TRBV5-6 to TRBJ1-1; unclear D gene. The V gene's germline CDR1 is SGHDT and CDR2 YYEEEE. The V end lost 7 bases, the J end lost 1 base, and 11 bases lay between the germline ends. This CDR3 is built from 13 residues. CDR3 region: CASLENPNTEAFF. In DNA, the CDR3 is TGTGCCAGCCTGGAGAACCCGAACACTGAAGCTTTCTTT. The full variable domain, completed using reference TRBV5-6 and TRBJ1-1, is DAGVTQSPTHLIKTRGQQVTLRCSPKSGHDTVSWYQQALGQGPQFIFQYYEEEERQRGNFPDRFSGHQFPNYSSELNVNALLLGDSALYLCASLENPNTEAFFGQGTRLTVV.

This sequence joins TRBV14 and TRBJ2-5; no firm D call. The end of the DNA fits TRBJ2-7 better, so the J call may be wrong. The CDR3 consists of 14 residues. Germline V gene lookup returns CDR1 SGHDN and CDR2 FVKESK. CDR3 protein: CASSPLVGAYEQYF. CDR3 coding DNA: TGTGCCAGCAGCCCCCTAGTTGGGGCCTACGAGCAGTACTTC.

To note about this clone: The germline gene is not matched at one end of the junction; a read error may be the cause. The chain combines TRBV28 with TRBJ2-5; weak D call: TRBD1 (6 bases). The CDR3 is made up of 18 amino acids. From germline, CDR1 is MDHEN and CDR2 SYDVKM. For the CDR3, the DNA is TGTGCCAGCAGTTCCCTAGTCCTTCGGGACACTCTCCAAGAGGCCCAGTACTTC. Encoded protein: CASSSLVLRDTLQEAQYF.

The V and J genes are TRBV6-5 and TRBJ1-1; D call uncertain. This CDR3 region has 13 residues. Germline CDR1 and CDR2: MNHEY and SVGAGI. The V and J ends lost 3 bases and 0 bases respectively, with 5 bases between them. The CDR3 sequence: CASSYSLNTEAFF. In nucleotides, the CDR3 is TGTGCCAGCAGTTATTCTCTGAACACTGAAGCTTTCTTT.

By proportion, this clone is medium-sized. This chain connects TRBV7-2 to TRBJ2-6; no firm D call. This CDR3 is 17 amino acids long. Trimming cost V 5 bases and J 1 base, with 15 bases left between them. Germline loops: CDR1 SGHTA, CDR2 FQGNSA. CDR3 amino acids: CASSPTSFNSGANVLTF. CDR3 sequence (DNA): TGTGCCAGCAGCCCAACGAGTTTTAATTCTGGGGCCAACGTCCTGACTTTC.

The CDR3 nucleotides read TGCGCCAGCAGCCAAGATGGGGGGACAGTCTCTCAATCCTTCACAGATACGCAGTATTTT. Its protein is CASSQDGGTVSQSFTDTQYF. The genes are TRBV4-3 and TRBJ2-3; D is perhaps TRBD1 (7 bases). This CDR3 comprises 20 residues. Trimming removed 0 bases from V and 2 bases from J, with 24 bases in between. Germline lookup yields CDR1 LGHNA and CDR2 YSLEER.

This chain joins TRBV28 and TRBJ2-7; a weak D match, TRBD2 (6 bases). In germline, CDR1 is MDHEN, CDR2 SYDVKM. CDR3 length equals 14 residues. Trimming cost V 3 bases and J 3 bases, with 12 bases left between them. In nucleotides, the CDR3 is TGTGCCAGCAGTTTCGTGGGGGGAAACTACGAGCAGTACTTC. It codes for CASSFVGGNYEQYF.

The chain joins TRBV19 to TRBJ1-5; no reliable D call. V lost 2 bases and J lost 4, with 12 bases in between. Germline V gene data show CDR1 as LNHDA and CDR2 as SQIVND (reference sequence). The CDR3 runs 15 residues. The chain's CDR3 is CASSITPAGNQPQHF. In DNA, the CDR3 is TGTGCCAGTAGTATAACCCCAGCTGGAAATCAGCCCCAGCATTTT.

The chain joins TRBV6-6 to TRBJ1-2; D not resolved. The length of the CDR3 is 12 residues. Germline CDR1 reads MNHNY; CDR2 reads SVGAGI (reference sequence). V gave up 8 bases and J gave up 0 bases, with 7 bases separating them. This CDR3 is CASSVANYGYTF. CDR3 nucleotides: TGTGCCAGCTCGGTAGCTAACTATGGCTACACCTTC.

The chain carries TRBV5-4 and TRBJ2-7; TRBD1 matches at 8 bases. The CDR3 sequence is 13 residues long. Per the germline V gene, CDR1 is SGHNT and CDR2 is YYREEE (reference sequence). J gave up 4 bases and V 2 bases, and 2 bases lay outside the gene matches. CDR3 protein: CASSFRDRYEQYF. CDR3 nucleotides: TGTGCCAGCAGCTTCCGGGACAGGTACGAGCAGTACTTC.

The rearrangement links TRBV29-1 to TRBJ2-1, with 9 bases lining up with TRBD2. Germline V lookup: CDR1 SQVTM, CDR2 ANQGSEA. Germline trimming cut 1 base from V and 9 bases from J; bases unmatched to any gene: 4. This CDR3 spans 13 amino acids. CDR3 residues: CSVEALAGLEQFF. The CDR3 DNA reads TGCAGCGTTGAAGCGCTAGCGGGACTTGAGCAGTTCTTC.

The gene calls are TRBV29-1 and TRBJ1-2; 8 bases are a match to TRBD1. The J segment lost 9 bases and the V segment lost 5 bases, leaving 5 bases of the junction unmatched. This CDR3 is built from 11 residues. Germline CDR1 is SQVTM and CDR2 is ANQGSEA. CDR3 in amino acids: CSVTGGFSYTF. The CDR3 region has the DNA TGCAGCGTTACAGGGGGGTTCAGCTACACCTTC.

The rearrangement joins TRBV7-2 to TRBJ2-7; D remains ambiguous. The germline V and J ends were trimmed by 3 bases and 2 bases, with 5 bases remaining between them. CDR1 is SGHTA, CDR2 FQGNSA, per germline. This CDR3 spans 12 amino acids. The CDR3 DNA is TGTGCCAGCAGCTTGAACCCCTACGAGCAGTACTTC. This translates into CASSLNPYEQYF.

The genes are TRBV28 and TRBJ2-1; D perhaps matches TRBD2 (6 bases). Germline CDR1 is MDHEN and CDR2 is SYDVKM. V lost 5 bases, J lost 3 bases, and 14 bases lay in between. CDR3 length equals 15 residues. The CDR3, as DNA: TGTGCCAGCAGTCTATCCCTGGGGGGCTACAATGAGCAGTTCTTC. Encoded protein: CASSLSLGGYNEQFF.

The V gene is TRBV7-9, the J gene TRBJ2-2; D is unresolved. The germline gives CDR1 SEHNR, CDR2 FQNEAQ (reference sequence). CDR3 length: 12 amino acids. The V end was cut by 1 base, the J end by 5 bases, with 2 bases between. CDR3 in amino acids: CASSLGTGELFF. In DNA, the CDR3 is TGTGCCAGCAGCTTAGGAACCGGGGAGCTGTTTTTT.

This chain links TRBV5-4 with TRBJ2-1; D might be TRBD1 or TRBD2, each matching 5 bases. Per germline, CDR1 SGHNT and CDR2 YYREEE (reference sequence). CDR3 size: 17 residues. The V end lost 0 bases, the J end lost 3 bases, and 16 bases lay between the germline ends. CDR3 in amino acids: CASSLEPAGRGYNEQFF. CDR3 nucleotides: TGTGCCAGCAGCTTGGAGCCGGCAGGGAGAGGCTACAATGAGCAGTTCTTC.

The rearrangement uses TRBV27 and TRBJ2-2; tentatively, D is TRBD2 (5 bases). V was cut by 5 bases and J by 3 bases, with 16 bases left in between. CDR3 length: 16 residues. CDR1 is MNHEY, CDR2 SMNVEV, per germline (reference sequence). The CDR3 here is CASSPRAGKYTGELFF. CDR3 in DNA: TGTGCCAGCAGTCCCCGGGCCGGGAAGTACACCGGGGAGCTGTTTTTT.